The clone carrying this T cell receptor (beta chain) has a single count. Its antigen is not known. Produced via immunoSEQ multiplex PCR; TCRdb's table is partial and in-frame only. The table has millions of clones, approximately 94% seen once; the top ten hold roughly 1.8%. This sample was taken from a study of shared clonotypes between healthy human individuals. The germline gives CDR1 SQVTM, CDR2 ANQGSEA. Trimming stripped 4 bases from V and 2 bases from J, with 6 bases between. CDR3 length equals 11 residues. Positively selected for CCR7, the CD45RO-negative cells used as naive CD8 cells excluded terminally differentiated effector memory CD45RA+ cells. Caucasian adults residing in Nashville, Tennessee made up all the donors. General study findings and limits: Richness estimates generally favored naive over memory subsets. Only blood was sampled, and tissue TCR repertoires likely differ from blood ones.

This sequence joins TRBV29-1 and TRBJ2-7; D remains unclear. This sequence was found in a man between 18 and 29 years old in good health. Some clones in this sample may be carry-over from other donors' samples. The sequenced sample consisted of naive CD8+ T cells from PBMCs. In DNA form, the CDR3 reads TGCAGCGTTGCTGAGACCTACGAGCAGTACTTC. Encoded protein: CSVAETYEQYF.